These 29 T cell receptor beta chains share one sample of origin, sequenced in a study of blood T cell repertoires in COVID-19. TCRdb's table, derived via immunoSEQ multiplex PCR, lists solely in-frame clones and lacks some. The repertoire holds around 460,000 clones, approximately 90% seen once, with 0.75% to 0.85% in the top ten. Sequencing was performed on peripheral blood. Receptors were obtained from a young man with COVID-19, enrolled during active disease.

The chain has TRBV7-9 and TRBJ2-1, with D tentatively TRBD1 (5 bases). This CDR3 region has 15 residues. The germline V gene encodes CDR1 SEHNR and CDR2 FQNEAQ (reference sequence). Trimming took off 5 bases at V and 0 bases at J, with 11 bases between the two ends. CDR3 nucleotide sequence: TGTGCCAGCAGCCAAACAGGACGCTCCTACAATGAGCAGTTCTTC. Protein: CASSQTGRSYNEQFF. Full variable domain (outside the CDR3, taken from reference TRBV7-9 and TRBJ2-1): DTGVSQNPRHKITKRGQNVTFRCDPISEHNRLYWYRQTLGQGPEFLTYFQNEAQLEKSRLLSDRFSAERPKGSFSTLEIQRTEQGDSAMYLCASSQTGRSYNEQFFGPGTRLTVL.

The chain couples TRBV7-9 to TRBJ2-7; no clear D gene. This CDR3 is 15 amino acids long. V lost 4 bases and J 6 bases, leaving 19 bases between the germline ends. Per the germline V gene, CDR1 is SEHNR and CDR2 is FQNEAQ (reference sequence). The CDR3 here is CASSYLSAESGEQYF. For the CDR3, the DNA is TGTGCCAGCAGCTACCTCAGTGCGGAATCGGGCGAGCAGTACTTC. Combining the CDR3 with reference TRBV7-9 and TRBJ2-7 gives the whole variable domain DTGVSQNPRHKITKRGQNVTFRCDPISEHNRLYWYRQTLGQGPEFLTYFQNEAQLEKSRLLSDRFSAERPKGSFSTLEIQRTEQGDSAMYLCASSYLSAESGEQYFGPGTRLTVT.

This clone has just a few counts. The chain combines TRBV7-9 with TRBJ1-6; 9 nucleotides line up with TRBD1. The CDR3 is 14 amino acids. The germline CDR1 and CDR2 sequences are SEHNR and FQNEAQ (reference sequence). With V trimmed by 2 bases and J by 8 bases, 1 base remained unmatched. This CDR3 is CASSLRQGDSPLHF. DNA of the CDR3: TGTGCCAGCAGCTTAAGACAGGGGGATTCACCCCTCCACTTT.

The CDR3 is CASSPDGSYEQYF. CDR3 DNA sequence: TGTGCCAGCAGCCCCGACGGGAGCTACGAGCAGTACTTC. The chain carries TRBV7-9 and TRBJ2-7; possibly TRBD2 for D (6 bases). The CDR3 is 13 amino acids. Germline V gene lookup returns CDR1 SEHNR and CDR2 FQNEAQ (reference sequence). V lost 5 bases, J lost 3 bases, and 11 bases lay in between.

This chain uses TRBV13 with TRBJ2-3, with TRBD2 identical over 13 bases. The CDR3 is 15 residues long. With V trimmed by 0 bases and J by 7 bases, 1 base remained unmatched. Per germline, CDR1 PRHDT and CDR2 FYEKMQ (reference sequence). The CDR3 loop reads CASSLGGLAGNTQYF. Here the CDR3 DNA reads TGTGCCAGCAGCTTAGGGGGACTAGCGGGAAATACGCAGTATTTT.

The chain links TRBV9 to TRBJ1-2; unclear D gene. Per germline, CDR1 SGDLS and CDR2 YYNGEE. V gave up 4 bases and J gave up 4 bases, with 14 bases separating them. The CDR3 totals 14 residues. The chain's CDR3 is CASSPTEVRYGYTF. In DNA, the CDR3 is TGTGCCAGCAGCCCGACGGAGGTCCGCTATGGCTACACCTTC. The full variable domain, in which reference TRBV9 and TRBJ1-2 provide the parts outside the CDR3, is DSGVTQTPKHLITATGQRVTLRCSPRSGDLSVYWYQQSLDQGLQFLIQYYNGEERAKGNILERFSAQQFPDLHSELNLSSLELGDSALYFCASSPTEVRYGYTFGSGTRLTVV.

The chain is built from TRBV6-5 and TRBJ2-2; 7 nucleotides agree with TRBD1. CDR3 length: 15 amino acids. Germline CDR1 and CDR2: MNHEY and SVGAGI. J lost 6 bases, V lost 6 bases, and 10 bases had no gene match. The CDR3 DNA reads TGTGCCAGCAGCGCACTGACAGGGTGGGCCGGGGAGCTGTTTTTT. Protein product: CASSALTGWAGELFF.

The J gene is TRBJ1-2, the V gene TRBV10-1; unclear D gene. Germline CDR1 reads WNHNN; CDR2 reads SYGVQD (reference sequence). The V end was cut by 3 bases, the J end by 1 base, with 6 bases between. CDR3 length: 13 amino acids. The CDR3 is CASSESSNYGYTF. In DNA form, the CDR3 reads TGCGCCAGCAGTGAATCTAGTAACTATGGCTACACCTTC.

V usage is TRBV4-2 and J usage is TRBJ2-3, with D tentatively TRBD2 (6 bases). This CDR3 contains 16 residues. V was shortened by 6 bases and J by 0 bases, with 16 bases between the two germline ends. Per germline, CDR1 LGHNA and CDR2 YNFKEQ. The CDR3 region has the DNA TGTGCCAGCAGGGCCGGGAGTTTGTCTAGCACAGATACGCAGTATTTT. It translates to CASRAGSLSSTDTQYF.

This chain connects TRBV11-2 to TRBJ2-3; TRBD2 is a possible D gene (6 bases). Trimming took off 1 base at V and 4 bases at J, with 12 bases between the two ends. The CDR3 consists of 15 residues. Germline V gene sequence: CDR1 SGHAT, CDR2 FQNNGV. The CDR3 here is CASSLVASVADTQYF. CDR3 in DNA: TGTGCCAGCAGCTTAGTGGCTAGCGTGGCAGATACGCAGTATTTT.

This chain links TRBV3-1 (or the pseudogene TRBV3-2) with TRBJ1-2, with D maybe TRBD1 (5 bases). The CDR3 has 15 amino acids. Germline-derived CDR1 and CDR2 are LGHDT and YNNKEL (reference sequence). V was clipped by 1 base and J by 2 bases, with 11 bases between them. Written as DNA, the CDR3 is TGTGCCAGCAGCCAAGCTAGGGGCTCGAACTATGGCTACACCTTC. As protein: CASSQARGSNYGYTF.

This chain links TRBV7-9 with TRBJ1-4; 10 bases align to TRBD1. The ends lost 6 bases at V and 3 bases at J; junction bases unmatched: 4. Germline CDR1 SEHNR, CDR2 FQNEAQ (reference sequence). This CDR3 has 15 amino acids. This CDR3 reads CASSRQGAANEKLFF. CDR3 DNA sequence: TGTGCCAGCAGTCGACAGGGGGCTGCTAATGAAAAACTGTTTTTT.

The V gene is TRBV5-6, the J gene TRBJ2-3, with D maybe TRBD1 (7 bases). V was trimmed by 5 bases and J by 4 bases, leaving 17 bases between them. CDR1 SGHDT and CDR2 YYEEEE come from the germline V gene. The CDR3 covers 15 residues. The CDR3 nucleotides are TGTGCCAGCAGATCCCTTAGCAGGGGGGCAGATACGCAGTATTTT. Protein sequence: CASRSLSRGADTQYF.

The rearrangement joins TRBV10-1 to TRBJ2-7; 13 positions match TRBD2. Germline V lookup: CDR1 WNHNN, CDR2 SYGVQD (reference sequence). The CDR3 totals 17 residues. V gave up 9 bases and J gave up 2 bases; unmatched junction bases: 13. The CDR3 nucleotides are TGCGCCAGGGGCTCCGGGACTAGCGGGACGGAACCCTACGAGCAGTACTTC. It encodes CARGSGTSGTEPYEQYF.

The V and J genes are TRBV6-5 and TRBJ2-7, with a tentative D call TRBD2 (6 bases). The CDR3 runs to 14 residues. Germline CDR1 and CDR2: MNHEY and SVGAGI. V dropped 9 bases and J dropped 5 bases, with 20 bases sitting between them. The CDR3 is CARGRGGTSHEQYF. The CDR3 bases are TGTGCCAGGGGAAGGGGAGGAACGTCCCACGAGCAGTACTTC.

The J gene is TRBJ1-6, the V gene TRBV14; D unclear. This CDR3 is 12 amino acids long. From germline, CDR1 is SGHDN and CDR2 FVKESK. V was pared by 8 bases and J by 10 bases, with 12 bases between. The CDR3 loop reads CASGFLGSPLHF. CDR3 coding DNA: TGTGCCAGCGGCTTCTTGGGCTCACCCCTCCACTTT.

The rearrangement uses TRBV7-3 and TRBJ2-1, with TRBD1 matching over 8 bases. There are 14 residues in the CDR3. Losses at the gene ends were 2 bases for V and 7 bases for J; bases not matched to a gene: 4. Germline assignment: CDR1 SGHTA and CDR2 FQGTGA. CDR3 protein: CASSLGDRRNEQFF. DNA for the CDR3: TGTGCCAGCAGCTTAGGGGACAGGAGGAATGAGCAGTTCTTC. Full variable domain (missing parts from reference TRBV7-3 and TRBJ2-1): GAGVSQTPSNKVTEKGKYVELRCDPISGHTALYWYRQSLGQGPEFLIYFQGTGAADDSGLPNDRFFAVRPEGSVSTLKIQRTERGDSAVYLCASSLGDRRNEQFFGPGTRLTVL.

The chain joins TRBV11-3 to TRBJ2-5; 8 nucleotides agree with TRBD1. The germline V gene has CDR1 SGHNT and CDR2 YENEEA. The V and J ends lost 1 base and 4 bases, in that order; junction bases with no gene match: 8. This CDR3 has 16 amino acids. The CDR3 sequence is CASSLGRAGGLETQYF. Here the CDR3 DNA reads TGTGCCAGCAGCTTAGGGAGGGCAGGGGGCTTAGAGACCCAGTACTTC. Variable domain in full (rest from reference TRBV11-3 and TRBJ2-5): EAGVVQSPRYKIIEKKQPVAFWCNPISGHNTLYWYLQNLGQGPELLIRYENEEAVDDSQLPKDRFSAERLKGVDSTLKIQPAELGDSAVYLCASSLGRAGGLETQYFGPGTRLLVL.

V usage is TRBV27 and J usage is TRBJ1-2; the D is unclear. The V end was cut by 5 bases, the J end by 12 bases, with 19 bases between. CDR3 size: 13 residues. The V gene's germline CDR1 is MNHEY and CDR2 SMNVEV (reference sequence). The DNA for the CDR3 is TGTGCCAGCAGTCCATTACCTAGGACTGAGCACACCTTC. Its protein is CASSPLPRTEHTF.

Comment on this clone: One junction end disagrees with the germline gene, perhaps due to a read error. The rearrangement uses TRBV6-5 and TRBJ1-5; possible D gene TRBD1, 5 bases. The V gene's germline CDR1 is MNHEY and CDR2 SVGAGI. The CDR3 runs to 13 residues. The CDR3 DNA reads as TGTGCCAGTAGTTTCAGGGGCAATCAGCCCCAGCATTTT. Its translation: CASSFRGNQPQHF.

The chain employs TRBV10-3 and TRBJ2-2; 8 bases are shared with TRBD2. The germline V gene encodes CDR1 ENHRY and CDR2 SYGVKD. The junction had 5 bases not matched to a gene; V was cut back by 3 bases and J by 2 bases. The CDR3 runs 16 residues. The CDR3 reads CAISDVWTSNTGELFF. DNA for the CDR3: TGTGCCATCAGTGATGTCTGGACTAGCAACACCGGGGAGCTGTTTTTT.

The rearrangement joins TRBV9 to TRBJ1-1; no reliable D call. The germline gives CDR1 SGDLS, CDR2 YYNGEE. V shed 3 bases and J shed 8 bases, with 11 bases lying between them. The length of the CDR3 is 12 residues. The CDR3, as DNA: TGTGCCAGCAGCGGGCTGGCGGCCGAAGCTTTCTTT. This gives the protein CASSGLAAEAFF.

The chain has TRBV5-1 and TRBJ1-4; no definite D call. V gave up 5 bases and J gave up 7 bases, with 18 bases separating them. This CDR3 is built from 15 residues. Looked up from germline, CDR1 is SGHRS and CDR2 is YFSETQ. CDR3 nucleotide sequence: TGCGCCAGCAGAAGCGCCTCTCAATTGGGTGAAAAACTGTTTTTT. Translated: CASRSASQLGEKLFF.

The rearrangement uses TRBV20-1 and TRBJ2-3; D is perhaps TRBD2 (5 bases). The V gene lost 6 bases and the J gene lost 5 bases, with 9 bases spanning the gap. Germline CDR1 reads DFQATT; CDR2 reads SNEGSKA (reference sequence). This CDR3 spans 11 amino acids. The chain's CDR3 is CSAPLGDTQYF. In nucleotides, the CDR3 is TGCAGTGCCCCACTAGGAGATACGCAGTATTTT.

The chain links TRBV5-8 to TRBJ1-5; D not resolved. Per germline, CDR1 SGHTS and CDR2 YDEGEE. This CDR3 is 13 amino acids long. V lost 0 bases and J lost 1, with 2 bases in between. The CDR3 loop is CASSLASNQPQHF. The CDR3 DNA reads TGTGCCAGCAGCTTGGCAAGCAATCAGCCCCAGCATTTT.

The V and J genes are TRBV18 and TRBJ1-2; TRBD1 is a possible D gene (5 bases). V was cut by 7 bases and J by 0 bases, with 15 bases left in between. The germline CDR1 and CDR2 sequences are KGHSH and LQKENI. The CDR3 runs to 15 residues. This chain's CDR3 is CASFQGGASNYGYTF. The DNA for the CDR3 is TGTGCCAGCTTCCAGGGTGGGGCCTCTAACTATGGCTACACCTTC.

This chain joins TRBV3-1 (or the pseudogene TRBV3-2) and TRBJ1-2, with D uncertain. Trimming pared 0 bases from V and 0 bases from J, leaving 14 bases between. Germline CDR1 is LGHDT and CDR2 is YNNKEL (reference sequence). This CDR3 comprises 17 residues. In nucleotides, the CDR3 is TGTGCCAGCAGCCAAGATGGGCACCCGGGAGCTAACTATGGCTACACCTTC. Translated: CASSQDGHPGANYGYTF.

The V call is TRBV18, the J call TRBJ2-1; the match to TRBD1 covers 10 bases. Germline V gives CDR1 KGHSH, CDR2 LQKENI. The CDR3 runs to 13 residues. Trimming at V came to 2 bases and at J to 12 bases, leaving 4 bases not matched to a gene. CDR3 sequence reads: CASSPARDRGQFF. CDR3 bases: TGTGCCAGCTCACCAGCCCGGGACAGGGGGCAGTTCTTC.

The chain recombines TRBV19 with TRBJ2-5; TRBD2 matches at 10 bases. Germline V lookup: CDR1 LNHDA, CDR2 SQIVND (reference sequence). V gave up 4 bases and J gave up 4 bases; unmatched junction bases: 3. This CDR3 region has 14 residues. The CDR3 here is CASSTGTSVETQYF. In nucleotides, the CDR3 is TGTGCCAGTAGTACGGGGACTAGCGTAGAGACCCAGTACTTC.